The rows below give T cell receptor beta chains drawn from one sample of a study of cytomegalovirus exposure and HLA in healthy donors. Sequencing was performed with immunoSEQ multiplex PCR; in TCRdb, only in-frame clones are kept and a portion is missing. The data hold 55,000 to 65,000 clones, with 85% to 95% observed a single time. The sample was PBMCs. The receptors here all came from a woman aged 18-35 years in good health and CMV-seropositive. CDR3s include the opening cysteine and the closing phenylalanine or tryptophan. Each record gives: CDR3 DNA, CDR3 protein, clone size, D gene, J gene, V gene. D genes are given only for firm matches. Some rows have no size entry. The others give once, few or many, or a class for an expanded clone.

cdr3_nt: TGTGCCAGCAGTGTTAGCGGGGAGCTCTACGAGCAGTACTTC
cdr3_aa: CASSVSGELYEQYF
clone_size: -
d_call: TRBD2
j_call: TRBJ2-7
v_call: TRBV6-1

cdr3_nt: TGTGCCAGCAGCCCCCTGGACAAGTCCTACGAGCAGTACTTC
cdr3_aa: CASSPLDKSYEQYF
clone_size: -
d_call: -
j_call: TRBJ2-7
v_call: TRBV5-6

cdr3_nt: TGTGCCAGCAGCCCCCTTAGAGGGCAGTATTTT
cdr3_aa: CASSPLRGQYF
clone_size: -
d_call: -
j_call: TRBJ2-3
v_call: TRBV7-2

cdr3_nt: TGTGCCAGCAACAAATTGGGAGTTAACAGGGTGGAAGCTTTCTTT
cdr3_aa: CASNKLGVNRVEAFF
clone_size: once
d_call: -
j_call: TRBJ1-1
v_call: TRBV9

cdr3_nt: TGTGCCAGCAGTGAGGGCAGGATCTATGGCTACACCTTC
cdr3_aa: CASSEGRIYGYTF
clone_size: -
d_call: -
j_call: TRBJ1-2
v_call: TRBV2

cdr3_nt: TGTGCCAGCAGCTCTAAGGGGGCTAAGACGCGGGCCAATTTACGAGAGACCCAGTACTTC
cdr3_aa: CASSSKGAKTRANLRETQYF
clone_size: -
d_call: TRBD1
j_call: TRBJ2-5
v_call: TRBV7-6

cdr3_nt: TGTGCCAGCAGCGTAGGTACTAGCCGGGCCGGGGAGCTGTTTTTT
cdr3_aa: CASSVGTSRAGELFF
clone_size: once
d_call: -
j_call: TRBJ2-2
v_call: TRBV9

cdr3_nt: TGTGCCAGCAGTCCAACAGGGGGCCTCTACAATGAGCAGTTCTTC
cdr3_aa: CASSPTGGLYNEQFF
clone_size: -
d_call: TRBD1
j_call: TRBJ2-1
v_call: TRBV6-5

cdr3_nt: TGTGCCAGCAGCGTACAGGGAGGTAATGAAAAACTGTTTTTT
cdr3_aa: CASSVQGGNEKLFF
clone_size: -
d_call: -
j_call: TRBJ1-4
v_call: TRBV9

cdr3_nt: TGTGCTAGTGGTTTGCCATTCGGGGATGGCTACACCTTC
cdr3_aa: CASGLPFGDGYTF
clone_size: once
d_call: -
j_call: TRBJ1-2
v_call: TRBV12-5

cdr3_nt: TGTGCCAGCAGTTTCAGCGGGAGGGCTTACAATGAGCAGTTCTTC
cdr3_aa: CASSFSGRAYNEQFF
clone_size: -
d_call: TRBD2
j_call: TRBJ2-1
v_call: TRBV28

cdr3_nt: TGTGCCAGCTCACCAACCGGGACATCGGGGGGATTGAACACTGAAGCTTTCTTT
cdr3_aa: CASSPTGTSGGLNTEAFF
clone_size: few
d_call: -
j_call: TRBJ1-1
v_call: TRBV18

cdr3_nt: TGTGCCAGCAGCCCCCACCCCGGACAGGGTTGGTACGAGCAGTACTTC
cdr3_aa: CASSPHPGQGWYEQYF
clone_size: -
d_call: TRBD1
j_call: TRBJ2-7
v_call: TRBV7-7

cdr3_nt: TGTGCCAGCAGCTCACTGAATCAGGGGAGCGAGCAGTACTTC
cdr3_aa: CASSSLNQGSEQYF
clone_size: -
d_call: -
j_call: TRBJ2-7
v_call: TRBV7-2

cdr3_nt: TGTGCCAGCAGCTTCATTAGCTTCTTAGAAGAGGAGACCCAGTACTTC
cdr3_aa: CASSFISFLEEETQYF
clone_size: -
d_call: -
j_call: TRBJ2-5
v_call: TRBV11-2

cdr3_nt: TGTGCCAGCAGCCTTTATAACAGGGTTGATACGCAGTATTTT
cdr3_aa: CASSLYNRVDTQYF
clone_size: -
d_call: -
j_call: TRBJ2-3
v_call: TRBV27

cdr3_nt: TGTGCCAGCAGTTTAATCGCGGGAGTCCGGCGTGAGCAGTTCTTC
cdr3_aa: CASSLIAGVRREQFF
clone_size: once
d_call: TRBD2
j_call: TRBJ2-1
v_call: TRBV27

cdr3_nt: TGTGCCAGCAGTCTCCGTGGGGGCATTACCTACGAGCAGTACTTC
cdr3_aa: CASSLRGGITYEQYF
clone_size: -
d_call: -
j_call: TRBJ2-7
v_call: TRBV28

cdr3_nt: TGTGCCAGCAGACTAGCGGGGTTGTTCACAGATACGCAGTATTTT
cdr3_aa: CASRLAGLFTDTQYF
clone_size: -
d_call: TRBD2
j_call: TRBJ2-3
v_call: TRBV7-2

cdr3_nt: TGTGCCAGCAGCTTCGGACTAGCGGGAGGCCTCTCCTACGAGCAGTACTTC
cdr3_aa: CASSFGLAGGLSYEQYF
clone_size: -
d_call: TRBD2
j_call: TRBJ2-7
v_call: TRBV5-6

cdr3_nt: TGTGCCAGCAGCGTAGCCGGGGGGGATGGCTACACCTTC
cdr3_aa: CASSVAGGDGYTF
clone_size: -
d_call: -
j_call: TRBJ1-2
v_call: TRBV9

cdr3_nt: TGTGCCAGCAGCTTGGGCCGACAGGGTGGTGAAAAACTGTTTTTT
cdr3_aa: CASSLGRQGGEKLFF
clone_size: once
d_call: TRBD1
j_call: TRBJ1-4
v_call: TRBV5-5

cdr3_nt: TGTGCCAGCAGCCAGGACAGGCAAGAGACCCAGTACTTC
cdr3_aa: CASSQDRQETQYF
clone_size: -
d_call: TRBD1
j_call: TRBJ2-5
v_call: TRBV7-2

cdr3_nt: TGCAGCGCTGGAGCGGGGGCGCGGGGCGAGCAGTACTTC
cdr3_aa: CSAGAGARGEQYF
clone_size: -
d_call: TRBD2
j_call: TRBJ2-7
v_call: TRBV29-1

cdr3_nt: TGTGCCTGGAGTGTTGGGCCCCATCAGCCCCAGCATTTT
cdr3_aa: CAWSVGPHQPQHF
clone_size: -
d_call: -
j_call: TRBJ1-5
v_call: TRBV30

cdr3_nt: TGTGCCAGCAGCGTAGAGAAGACACCAAGCAATCAGCCCCAGCATTTT
cdr3_aa: CASSVEKTPSNQPQHF
clone_size: -
d_call: -
j_call: TRBJ1-5
v_call: TRBV9

cdr3_nt: TGTGCCTGGATGGTGGGGCAGTACAATGAGCAGTTCTTC
cdr3_aa: CAWMVGQYNEQFF
clone_size: -
d_call: -
j_call: TRBJ2-1
v_call: TRBV30

cdr3_nt: TGCGCCAGCAGCTCAACCTACGAGCAGTACTTC
cdr3_aa: CASSSTYEQYF
clone_size: few
d_call: -
j_call: TRBJ2-7
v_call: TRBV5-1

cdr3_nt: TGTGCCAGCAGTTACCTAGCGGGGTCGACCGGGGAGCTGTTTTTT
cdr3_aa: CASSYLAGSTGELFF
clone_size: -
d_call: TRBD2
j_call: TRBJ2-2
v_call: TRBV6-5

cdr3_nt: TGTGCCAGCCGACCCTGGTTCGGATCAGGGGAGGGCGGCACTGAAGCTTTCTTT
cdr3_aa: CASRPWFGSGEGGTEAFF
clone_size: -
d_call: -
j_call: TRBJ1-1
v_call: TRBV19

cdr3_nt: TGTGCCAGTGGACAGGGTGGCACCTACGAGCAGTACTTC
cdr3_aa: CASGQGGTYEQYF
clone_size: -
d_call: TRBD1
j_call: TRBJ2-7
v_call: TRBV6-5

cdr3_nt: TGTGCCAGCAGTGATAGGACAGGGGGGAATCAGCCCCAGCATTTT
cdr3_aa: CASSDRTGGNQPQHF
clone_size: -
d_call: TRBD1
j_call: TRBJ1-5
v_call: TRBV2

cdr3_nt: TGTGCCAGCAGCTTGGCCGTGACAGCCGGATTCACCTTACGAGGCTACACCTTC
cdr3_aa: CASSLAVTAGFTLRGYTF
clone_size: once
d_call: -
j_call: TRBJ1-2
v_call: TRBV5-4

cdr3_nt: TGCAGCGCCAAAAGCGGGCCAAAACCAGATACGCAGTATTTT
cdr3_aa: CSAKSGPKPDTQYF
clone_size: -
d_call: -
j_call: TRBJ2-3
v_call: TRBV29-1

cdr3_nt: TGTGCCAGCAGTAGCCCGACTAGCGGGAGTTCTATAAGAGATACGCAGTATTTT
cdr3_aa: CASSSPTSGSSIRDTQYF
clone_size: -
d_call: TRBD2
j_call: TRBJ2-3
v_call: TRBV2

cdr3_nt: TGTGCCAGCAGCCTCATCCAGACTAGGACAGATACGCAGTATTTT
cdr3_aa: CASSLIQTRTDTQYF
clone_size: -
d_call: -
j_call: TRBJ2-3
v_call: TRBV11-2

cdr3_nt: TGTGCCAGCAGTCGGCGGGATCCCTACGAGCAGTACTTC
cdr3_aa: CASSRRDPYEQYF
clone_size: -
d_call: -
j_call: TRBJ2-7
v_call: TRBV2

cdr3_nt: TGTGCCAGCAGCTTCGGCGGAGGGTTAAATCAGCCCCAGCATTTT
cdr3_aa: CASSFGGGLNQPQHF
clone_size: -
d_call: -
j_call: TRBJ1-5
v_call: TRBV7-2

cdr3_nt: TGTGCCAGCAGCCCAGGACAGGGTTGGGATACGCAGTATTTT
cdr3_aa: CASSPGQGWDTQYF
clone_size: once
d_call: TRBD1
j_call: TRBJ2-3
v_call: TRBV5-4

cdr3_nt: TGTGCCTCCGGGGGGGTAAGCAATCAGCCCCAGCATTTT
cdr3_aa: CASGGVSNQPQHF
clone_size: -
d_call: -
j_call: TRBJ1-5
v_call: TRBV10-3

cdr3_nt: TGTGCCAGCTCACCACCTCCGGGACAGGCCTCGGGGGAGCAGTATTTT
cdr3_aa: CASSPPPGQASGEQYF
clone_size: -
d_call: TRBD1
j_call: TRBJ2-3
v_call: TRBV18

cdr3_nt: TGTGCCAGCAGTCTGAGAGGGCTAGGCACTGAAGCTTTCTTT
cdr3_aa: CASSLRGLGTEAFF
clone_size: -
d_call: -
j_call: TRBJ1-1
v_call: TRBV27

cdr3_nt: TGTGCCAGCAGCTTAGCAGACAGGGTTAGTGGAAACACCATATATTTT
cdr3_aa: CASSLADRVSGNTIYF
clone_size: -
d_call: TRBD1
j_call: TRBJ1-3
v_call: TRBV7-6

cdr3_nt: TGTGCCAGCAGCGTAGGGACAGGGCGGAGAAACACCATATATTTT
cdr3_aa: CASSVGTGRRNTIYF
clone_size: -
d_call: TRBD1
j_call: TRBJ1-3
v_call: TRBV9